Listed below are T cell receptor beta chains from one sample, sequenced in a study of graft-versus-host responses after intestinal transplantation. For these receptors, no antigen is known. The protocol was immunoSEQ multiplex PCR, while the TCRdb copy is restricted to in-frame clones and leaves out a portion. This table has roughly 51,000 clones, 80% to 90% appearing once. The material was unstimulated CD4+ T cells sorted from spleen or lymph node cells, obtained before transplant. The receptors derive from a human donor who was the organ donor for an intestinal transplant. CDR3s leave out the opening cysteine and the closing phenylalanine or tryptophan.

J gene: TRBJ2-3
V gene: TRBV6-1
CDR3 protein: ASTEGSSGRDTQY

J gene: TRBJ2-5
V gene: TRBV29-1
CDR3 protein: SVAELPETQY

J gene: TRBJ1-4
V gene: TRBV28
CDR3 protein: ASSHPGQGGEKLF

J gene: TRBJ1-1
V gene: TRBV6-6
CDR3 protein: ASRKTGENTEAF

J gene: TRBJ2-3
V gene: TRBV5-1
CDR3 protein: ASSAGTFASTDTQY

J gene: TRBJ2-2
V gene: TRBV4-2
CDR3 protein: ASSQEGLNTGELF

J gene: TRBJ2-1
V gene: TRBV5-5
CDR3 protein: ASSLRFSGLAGAYEQF

J gene: TRBJ1-2
V gene: TRBV19
CDR3 protein: ASSIGTGYGYT

J gene: TRBJ1-4
V gene: TRBV28
CDR3 protein: ASSLRRTGNEKLF

J gene: TRBJ1-1
V gene: TRBV6-5
CDR3 protein: ASSSDRGKGDTEAF

J gene: TRBJ2-7
V gene: TRBV7-3
CDR3 protein: ASSPDRFSYEQY

J gene: TRBJ2-7
V gene: TRBV10-1
CDR3 protein: ASGKDGSDYEQY

J gene: TRBJ2-5
V gene: TRBV13
CDR3 protein: ASSLVGLAAQTGETQY

J gene: TRBJ2-1
V gene: TRBV11-2
CDR3 protein: ASSLDTLLLADKYNEQF

J gene: TRBJ2-3
V gene: TRBV9
CDR3 protein: ASSVGGTSGRRDTQY

J gene: TRBJ2-3
V gene: TRBV4-1
CDR3 protein: ASSQDLAGGTDTQY

J gene: TRBJ2-1
V gene: TRBV6-6
CDR3 protein: ASSYRLAGERDEQF

J gene: TRBJ2-7
V gene: TRBV6-5
CDR3 protein: ASSYRERGHYEQY

J gene: TRBJ2-3
V gene: TRBV4-2
CDR3 protein: ASSQEIIGRASDTQY

J gene: TRBJ2-1
V gene: TRBV6-4
CDR3 protein: ASSMLLAGGGGRHEQF

J gene: TRBJ1-2
V gene: TRBV7-3
CDR3 protein: ASSSRPGQGSGYT

J gene: TRBJ2-2
V gene: TRBV7-9
CDR3 protein: ASSYHRDSTGELF

J gene: TRBJ1-2
V gene: TRBV5-1
CDR3 protein: ASRTGDSYGYT

J gene: TRBJ2-6
V gene: TRBV25-1
CDR3 protein: ASGGLAGSGANVLT

J gene: TRBJ2-3
V gene: TRBV4-2
CDR3 protein: ASSHLGTSGKDTQY

J gene: TRBJ2-2
V gene: TRBV28
CDR3 protein: ASSLAAQGIRNTGELF

J gene: TRBJ2-5
V gene: TRBV15
CDR3 protein: ATSTGGAGETQY

J gene: TRBJ2-2
V gene: TRBV7-9
CDR3 protein: ASRGGETGKAGELF

J gene: TRBJ2-7
V gene: TRBV2
CDR3 protein: ASRGDRYSYEQY

J gene: TRBJ2-3
V gene: TRBV5-1
CDR3 protein: ASSRDRSTDTQY

J gene: TRBJ2-1
V gene: TRBV5-6
CDR3 protein: ASSLGGTTSYNEQF

J gene: TRBJ2-6
V gene: TRBV19
CDR3 protein: ASSILGTGVTLGANVLT

J gene: TRBJ2-7
V gene: TRBV5-1
CDR3 protein: ASSLAPGQGTYEQY

J gene: TRBJ2-1
V gene: TRBV6-6
CDR3 protein: ASRKGGGNEQF

J gene: TRBJ2-7
V gene: TRBV7-2
CDR3 protein: ASSLWATSSYEQY

J gene: TRBJ2-7
V gene: TRBV5-1
CDR3 protein: ASSPWTSGSHEQY

J gene: TRBJ1-1
V gene: TRBV28
CDR3 protein: ASSTGDLNTEAF